This is a list of T cell receptor beta chains from one sample in a study of regulatory T cells in long-lasting Graves disease. TCRdb redid the calling of the multiplex PCR reads with MiXCR, one entry per CDR3 protein. Counted here are about 530,000 distinct CDR3 sequences, roughly 15% occurring once; the ten biggest clones make up 20% to 25%. This same sample was also part of a study on T cells in Graves' hyperthyroidism and ophthalmopathy.

Sample: peripheral blood mononuclear cells (PBMCs), taken at new diagnosis, from a patient treated with antithyroid drugs. The source is a woman aged 40 to 65 with Graves disease. Each CDR3 is given with its conserved first and last residue. The D gene is left open where the match is weak. Not every row has a clone size; where given, it reads once, few, many or a size class.

v_call	j_call	clone_size	d_call	cdr3_nt	cdr3_aa
TRBV7-8	TRBJ2-3	many	NA	TGTGCCAGCAGCCCCCGGGGGACTCCTACAGATACGCAGTATTTT	CASSPRGTPTDTQYF
TRBV28	TRBJ1-6	many	TRBD1	TGTGCCAGCAGTTTATCCCACCAGGGGGCGGTTGCACCCCTCCACTTT	CASSLSHQGAVAPLHF
TRBV20-1	TRBJ1-4	many	NA	TGCAGTGCTAGAGAGGGCAGCTATAATGAAAAACTGTTTTTT	CSAREGSYNEKLFF
TRBV3-1	TRBJ1-2	many	TRBD1	TGTGCCAGCAGCCAACCGGGACAGGGTGAATCTAACTATGGCTACACCTTC	CASSQPGQGESNYGYTF
TRBV12-3/TRBV12-4	TRBJ1-1	many	NA	TGTGCCAGCACGATTGGGGCAAATGCTGAAGCTTTCTTT	CASTIGANAEAFF
TRBV19	TRBJ1-1	few	TRBD1	TGTGCCAGTATTTCAAAGGAGCGGGACAGAGAAGCTTTCTTT	CASISKERDREAFF
TRBV5-6	TRBJ1-2	NA	NA	TGTGCCAGCAGCTTGGATCAAGGGTTCCGGCTATATGGCTACACCTTC	CASSLDQGFRLYGYTF
TRBV28	TRBJ2-1	many	NA	TGTGCCAGCAGGGCGCGGGGGCTCGGGGGCTCCTACAATGAGCAGTTCTTC	CASRARGLGGSYNEQFF
TRBV29-1	TRBJ1-2	few	NA	TGCAGCGTTGAAGATCGGGGGAGAAACTATGGCTACACCTTC	CSVEDRGRNYGYTF
TRBV28	TRBJ2-2	many	NA	TGTGCCAGCAGTTTAGGGGGACTGAACACCGGGGAGCTGTTTTTT	CASSLGGLNTGELFF
TRBV4-1	TRBJ2-7	NA	NA	TGCGCCAGCAGCCAAGGACAGGGCGGGGGCTACGAGCAGTACTTC	CASSQGQGGGYEQYF
TRBV19	TRBJ2-5	few	NA	TGTGCCAGTAGTATACTGGGGAAAGAGACCCAGTACTTC	CASSILGKETQYF